Below are 18 T cell receptor beta chains sequenced from a single sample in a study of T cell responses to AZD1222 COVID-19 vaccine. The repertoire was sequenced with immunoSEQ multiplex PCR; TCRdb's copy has only in-frame clones and lacks some. The sample records 150,000 to 200,000 clones, almost 95% being singletons. The input for sequencing was peripheral blood, taken on day 0 of AZD1222 vaccination. These receptors all stem from an adult in good health.

The V gene is TRBV9, the J gene TRBJ2-7, with a tentative D call TRBD2 (6 bases). The CDR3 has 14 amino acids. V lost 4 bases and J 6 bases, leaving 17 bases between the germline ends. CDR1 is SGDLS and CDR2 is YYNGEE in the germline V gene. The CDR3 is CASSRGTSPGEQYF. In DNA, the CDR3 is TGTGCCAGCAGCCGAGGGACTTCCCCGGGCGAGCAGTACTTC.

The J gene is TRBJ2-5, the V gene TRBV28; 8 bases are a match to TRBD1. The V and J ends lost 8 bases and 5 bases, in that order; junction bases with no gene match: 7. Germline V gene lookup returns CDR1 MDHEN and CDR2 SYDVKM. The length of the CDR3 is 13 residues. DNA of the CDR3: TGTGCCAGCGGGTACAGGGGGTATGAGACCCAGTACTTC. Its protein is CASGYRGYETQYF.

The chain links TRBV4-2 to TRBJ1-2; maybe TRBD1 (6 bases). The CDR3 covers 15 residues. The V end lost 4 bases, the J end lost 8 bases, and 20 bases lay between the germline ends. From germline, CDR1 is LGHNA and CDR2 YNFKEQ. CDR3 amino acids: CASSPRMIGQPGYTF. CDR3 DNA: TGTGCCAGCAGCCCACGAATGATTGGACAGCCCGGCTACACCTTC.

J is TRBJ1-1 and V is TRBV25-1; 7 bases line up with TRBD1. The CDR3 is 12 amino acids. V shed 4 bases, J shed 6 bases, and the junction held 2 bases outside the gene matches. Looked up from germline, CDR1 is MGHDK and CDR2 is SYGVNS. CDR3 bases: TGTGCCAGCAGTGCAGGGGGACCTGAAGCTTTCTTT. Translation gives CASSAGGPEAFF.

This chain links TRBV7-2 with TRBJ2-3, with D perhaps TRBD1 or TRBD2 (6 bases each). CDR3 length: 14 residues. CDR1 and CDR2 from the germline V gene are SGHTA and FQGNSA. Trimming shortened V by 8 bases and J by 2 bases, and 14 bases separated the two germline ends. This chain's CDR3 is CASLWGAVTDTQYF. CDR3 nucleotide sequence: TGTGCCAGCCTATGGGGGGCCGTCACAGATACGCAGTATTTT. Full variable domain (rest looked up from reference TRBV7-2 and TRBJ2-3): GAGVSQSPSNKVTEKGKDVELRCDPISGHTALYWYRQSLGQGLEFLIYFQGNSAPDKSGLPSDRFSAERTGGSVSTLTIQRTQQEDSAVYLCASLWGAVTDTQYFGPGTRLTVL.

The chain links TRBV7-8 to TRBJ1-1; D is possibly TRBD1 (5 bases). V lost 0 bases and J lost 5, with 13 bases in between. This CDR3 has 15 residues. CDR1 is SGHVS, CDR2 FQNEAQ, per germline. Here the CDR3 reads CASSLAPGSTTEAFF. The DNA of the CDR3 is TGTGCCAGCAGCTTAGCTCCAGGGTCGACAACTGAAGCTTTCTTT. Based on the CDR3 plus reference TRBV7-8 and TRBJ1-1, the full variable domain is GAGVSQSPRYKVAKRGQDVALRCDPISGHVSLFWYQQALGQGPEFLTYFQNEAQLDKSGLPSDRFFAERPEGSVSTLKIQRTQQEDSAVYLCASSLAPGSTTEAFFGQGTRLTVV.

This chain links TRBV19 with TRBJ1-5; D not certain. From germline, CDR1 is LNHDA and CDR2 SQIVND (reference sequence). Trimming took off 8 bases at V and 2 bases at J, with 22 bases between the two ends. This CDR3 spans 17 amino acids. CDR3 DNA: TGTGCCAGTTGCGGCGGGGTCTCATTAATAGGCAATCAGCCCCAGCATTTT. Translation gives CASCGGVSLIGNQPQHF.

V gene TRBV14 combines with J gene TRBJ2-6; tentative D call: TRBD1 (6 bases). CDR1 and CDR2 (germline): SGHDN, FVKESK. V lost 6 bases, J lost 0 bases, and 12 bases lay in between. This CDR3 region has 16 residues. The CDR3: CASRQGLGSGANVLTF. CDR3 bases: TGTGCCAGCAGGCAGGGGTTGGGCTCTGGGGCCAACGTCCTGACTTTC.

This clone came up once. This chain connects TRBV7-2 to TRBJ2-7; the match to TRBD2 covers 7 bases. CDR1 and CDR2 from the germline V gene are SGHTA and FQGNSA. The CDR3 totals 14 residues. V lost 9 bases to trimming and J lost 2 bases; unmatched junction nucleotides: 10. The CDR3: CASNKRDKPYEQYF. The CDR3 DNA sequence: TGTGCCAGTAATAAGCGGGATAAACCCTACGAGCAGTACTTC. Full variable domain (outside the CDR3, taken from reference TRBV7-2 and TRBJ2-7): GAGVSQSPSNKVTEKGKDVELRCDPISGHTALYWYRQSLGQGLEFLIYFQGNSAPDKSGLPSDRFSAERTGGSVSTLTIQRTQQEDSAVYLCASNKRDKPYEQYFGPGTRLTVT.

The V and J genes are TRBV30 and TRBJ2-1, with D perhaps given as TRBD1 or TRBD2 (5 bases each). Per germline, CDR1 GTSNPN and CDR2 SVGIG (reference sequence). The CDR3 totals 18 residues. V lost 2 bases, J lost 2 bases, and 22 bases lay in between. The CDR3 coding sequence is TGTGCCTGGAGTCCCGGGGCTGCAGGAGCGAGACCCTACAATGAGCAGTTCTTC. This encodes CAWSPGAAGARPYNEQFF.

V and J are TRBV9 and TRBJ1-3; no reliable D call. Germline loops: CDR1 SGDLS, CDR2 YYNGEE. V was clipped by 3 bases and J by 4 bases, with 14 bases between them. The CDR3 has 15 residues. Here the CDR3 reads CASSESSVSGNTIYF. The CDR3 region has the DNA TGTGCCAGCAGCGAAAGCAGTGTTTCAGGAAACACCATATATTTT.

The rearrangement joins TRBV5-1 to TRBJ2-1, with 9 bases that match TRBD2. The junction had 4 bases not matched to a gene; V was cut back by 0 bases and J by 6 bases. Germline CDR1 and CDR2: SGHRS and YFSETQ. The CDR3 has 15 amino acids. CDR3 nucleotide sequence: TGCGCCAGCAGCTTGGTCCTAGCGGGGCCCAATGAGCAGTTCTTC. It yields the protein CASSLVLAGPNEQFF.

The genes are TRBV11-3 and TRBJ2-3, with D perhaps matching TRBD1 or TRBD2 (5 bases each). CDR3 length: 16 residues. Trimming removed 3 bases at V and 4 bases at J, with 17 bases between. Germline CDR1 is SGHNT and CDR2 is YENEEA. CDR3 sequence (DNA): TGTGCCAGCAGCTTCAAGGTGGGGGTCCGGGCAGATACGCAGTATTTT. As protein: CASSFKVGVRADTQYF.

The V call is TRBV5-1, the J call TRBJ2-1, with D uncertain. From germline, CDR1 is SGHRS and CDR2 YFSETQ. The CDR3 is made up of 13 amino acids. V was pared by 4 bases and J by 5 bases, with 10 bases between. CDR3 DNA sequence: TGCGCCAGCAGCCTACCGACGGACAATGAGCAGTTCTTC. Translated, it gives CASSLPTDNEQFF.

The rearrangement uses TRBV18 and TRBJ1-4; D gene unclear. V was clipped by 2 bases and J by 8 bases, with 9 bases between them. This CDR3 comprises 13 residues. Germline CDR1 KGHSH, CDR2 LQKENI. Written as DNA, the CDR3 is TGTGCCAGCTCACCAGGGTATTCCGAAAAACTGTTTTTT. The encoded protein is CASSPGYSEKLFF.

The rearrangement joins TRBV29-1 to TRBJ1-5, with TRBD1 identical over 9 bases. Germline V lookup: CDR1 SQVTM, CDR2 ANQGSEA. With V trimmed by 6 bases and J by 7 bases, 4 bases remained unmatched. This CDR3 is 12 amino acids long. The CDR3 DNA sequence: TGCAGCGTCCAACAGGGGGCCCAGCCCCAGCATTTT. This sequence encodes CSVQQGAQPQHF.

This clone appeared a single time. The chain recombines TRBV12-3 or TRBV12-4 with TRBJ2-7; possibly TRBD2 for D (5 bases). Trimming pared 3 bases from V and 9 bases from J, leaving 12 bases between. The CDR3 spans 12 residues. Here the CDR3 reads CASSFGSEVQYF. Here the CDR3 DNA reads TGTGCCAGCAGTTTTGGTTCGGAGGTGCAGTACTTC.

The chain links TRBV24-1 to TRBJ2-1, with 9 nucleotides matching TRBD1. V was pared by 4 bases and J by 5 bases, with 8 bases of the junction left unmatched. Germline V gene lookup returns CDR1 KGHDR and CDR2 SFDVKD. CDR3 length equals 16 residues. CDR3 nucleotide sequence: TGTGCCACCAGTGACTTCGGACAGGGGAGGAACAATGAGCAGTTCTTC. The encoded protein is CATSDFGQGRNNEQFF.